The entry below gives a single T cell receptor beta chain sequence along with its context. Its antigen is not identified. Germline V gives CDR1 SGHRS, CDR2 YFSETQ. This CDR3 has 15 amino acids. The V gene lost 5 bases and the J gene lost 0 bases, with 13 bases spanning the gap. The repertoire was sequenced with immunoSEQ multiplex PCR; TCRdb's copy has only in-frame clones and lacks some. The table shows roughly 60,000 clones, with around 80% occurring only once. The data were obtained in a study of T cell responses to AZD1222 COVID-19 vaccine. Regarding the study as a whole: Mostly white British, mostly female donors; authors suggested clonal diversity may be underestimated.

Second-dose timings of about 4 or about 12 weeks were pooled. The chain is built from TRBV5-1 and TRBJ2-3, with D possibly matching TRBD1 (5 bases). Here the sequenced sample was peripheral blood, taken 28 days after the second AZD1222 dose. The clonotype was recovered from an adult who received the AZD1222 COVID-19 vaccine. CDR3 sequence (DNA): TGCGCCAGCAGATCAGGGTTTACTAGCACAGATACGCAGTATTTT. It specifies CASRSGFTSTDTQYF. The variable domain in full, with the rest retrieved from reference TRBV5-1 and TRBJ2-3, is KAGVTQTPRYLIKTRGQQVTLSCSPISGHRSVSWYQQTPGQGLQFLFEYFSETQRNKGNFPGRFSGRQFSNSRSEMNVSTLELGDSALYLCASRSGFTSTDTQYFGPGTRLTVL.